This TCR beta chain was observed in a study of shared clonotypes between healthy human individuals. The study, taken as a whole, reports: Generation probabilities were higher for clonotypes shared across all four sorted-subset donors than for unshared ones.

Trimming took 2 bases from V and 4 from J, leaving 7 bases between them. The CDR3 is 12 residues long. CDR1 and CDR2 from the germline V gene are SGHNT and YYREEE (reference sequence). Repertoires were generated with immunoSEQ multiplex PCR, while TCRdb's copy carries only in-frame clones and drops some. The sample carries 2 million to 2.5 million clones, roughly 94% recorded once. Remarks on this clone: The target antigen is unknown. Other DNA variants within this sample encode the same CDR3.

The gene calls are TRBV5-4 and TRBJ2-7, with unresolved D. Sequencing input: naive CD4+ T cells sorted from blood. Subset denoted: CD45RA+ positively selected. This clonotype was obtained from a man aged 18 to 29 in good health. In DNA, the CDR3 is TGTGCCAGCAGCTTCTTAGGTTACGAGCAGTACTTC. Translation gives CASSFLGYEQYF.